Below, 32 T cell receptor beta chains from the same sample are listed, as sequenced in a study of neurological immune-mediated disorders (dated by TCRdb to the late 2010s). The library came from 5' RACE. The instrument was an Illumina HiSeq 2500. TCRdb reprocessing: public reads trimmed at Q25 with fastp, clones called with MiXCR, in-frame beta chains kept. Records with the same CDR3 protein are collapsed into one entry carrying the most frequent genes and DNA. The sample contains tens of thousands of distinct CDR3 sequences, over 3.5% of them found a single time. The top ten constitute roughly 1.9% of the sample. The material sequenced was CD4+ T cells from blood. These receptors were obtained from a middle-aged woman with multiple sclerosis.

This clonotype was recorded many times. This chain uses TRBV7-8 with TRBJ1-6; no clear D. Trimming stripped 7 bases from V and 0 bases from J, with 10 bases between. Germline values: CDR1 SGHVS, CDR2 FQNEAQ. The CDR3 runs 15 residues. The CDR3 loop is CASTPSYSYNSPLHF. CDR3 bases: TGTGCCAGCACCCCTTCTTACTCCTATAATTCACCCCTCCACTTT. Supplemented by reference TRBV7-8 and TRBJ1-6, the full variable domain reads GAGVSQSPRYKVAKRGQDVALRCDPISGHVSLFWYQQALGQGPEFLTYFQNEAQLDKSGLPSDRFFAERPEGSVSTLKIQRTQQEDSAVYLCASTPSYSYNSPLHFGNGTRLTVT.

This clonotype was seen ten or more times. This sequence joins TRBV5-1 and TRBJ2-1, with 12 bases identical to TRBD2. With V trimmed by 4 bases and J by 8 bases, 7 bases remained unmatched. The CDR3 length is 15 residues. Germline V gene data show CDR1 as SGHRS and CDR2 as YFSETQ. CDR3 DNA: TGCGCCAGCAGCCCCTGGACTAGCGGGGACCATGAGCAGTTCTTC. The encoded protein is CASSPWTSGDHEQFF.

This clonotype has at least ten counts. The chain combines TRBV5-6 with TRBJ1-1; D gene uncertain. The CDR3 sequence is 15 residues long. With 1 base removed from V and 2 bases from J, the gap between germline ends came to 12 bases. Germline V gives CDR1 SGHDT, CDR2 YYEEEE. CDR3 coding DNA: TGTGCCAGCAGCTTGAACATTTTCCCAAACACTGAAGCTTTCTTT. This sequence encodes CASSLNIFPNTEAFF.

At least ten counts were recorded for this clonotype. V is TRBV5-1 and J is TRBJ1-2; TRBD1 aligns across 7 bases. Germline trimming cut 4 bases from V and 6 bases from J; bases unmatched to any gene: 12. Germline loops: CDR1 SGHRS, CDR2 YFSETQ. The CDR3 spans 15 residues. CDR3 coding DNA: TGCGCCAGCAGCGCACACCGGGACAGAAATCATGGCTACACCTTC. Residues: CASSAHRDRNHGYTF. The variable domain in full, with the rest retrieved from reference TRBV5-1 and TRBJ1-2, is KAGVTQTPRYLIKTRGQQVTLSCSPISGHRSVSWYQQTPGQGLQFLFEYFSETQRNKGNFPGRFSGRQFSNSRSEMNVSTLELGDSALYLCASSAHRDRNHGYTFGSGTRLTVV.

Many counts were recorded for this clonotype. The V gene is TRBV7-9, the J gene TRBJ1-1; 7 nucleotides agree with TRBD1. Germline CDR1 SEHNR, CDR2 FQNEAQ (reference sequence). With 4 bases clipped from V and 1 base from J, the junction kept 9 bases outside the gene matches. The CDR3 extends over 16 amino acids. The CDR3 reads CASSSTGRSTNTEAFF. The CDR3 nucleotides read TGTGCCAGCAGCTCGACAGGGCGTTCGACGAACACTGAAGCTTTCTTT.

This clonotype was detected many times. CDR3 bases: TGCGCCAGCAGCGGTAAGACTAGCGGGGACTACAATGAGCAGTTCTTC. This codes for CASSGKTSGDYNEQFF. The chain uses TRBV5-1 and TRBJ2-1; 11 bases are shared with TRBD2. The J segment lost 3 bases and the V segment lost 4 bases, leaving 6 bases of the junction unmatched. Germline V gene lookup returns CDR1 SGHRS and CDR2 YFSETQ. This CDR3 has 16 amino acids.

This clonotype was recorded at least ten times. The V call is TRBV4-1, the J call TRBJ2-7; tentative D call: TRBD2 (5 bases). V was trimmed by 1 base and J by 3 bases, leaving 13 bases between them. The CDR3 contains 15 residues. CDR1 and CDR2 from the germline V gene are MGHRA and YSYEKL. The CDR3 protein is CASSQGLAGIYEQYF. CDR3 nucleotides: TGCGCCAGCAGCCAAGGACTCGCGGGTATCTACGAGCAGTACTTC.

In this sample, this clonotype turned up many times. The chain recombines TRBV7-9 with TRBJ1-2; unclear D gene. Per the germline V gene, CDR1 is SEHNR and CDR2 is FQNEAQ (reference sequence). The V gene lost 4 bases and the J gene lost 4 bases, with 22 bases spanning the gap. The CDR3 covers 17 residues. The CDR3 loop is CASSSPIGESVGYGYTF. Written as DNA, the CDR3 is TGTGCCAGCAGCTCCCCGATTGGGGAATCGGTTGGCTATGGCTACACCTTC.

This clonotype was seen many times. The chain uses TRBV29-1 and TRBJ2-1; D gene uncertain. The V and J ends lost 7 bases and 3 bases respectively, with 7 bases between them. Per germline, CDR1 SQVTM and CDR2 ANQGSEA. This CDR3 spans 11 amino acids. The CDR3 here is CSGLFYNEQFF. The CDR3 coding sequence is TGCAGCGGACTCTTCTACAATGAGCAGTTCTTC.

This clonotype was recorded many times. The chain couples TRBV12-3 or TRBV12-4 to TRBJ1-5; the D is unclear. This CDR3 has 15 amino acids. Trimming removed 4 bases at V and 1 base at J, with 11 bases between. The CDR3 loop reads CASSWEGRSNQPQHF. In DNA, the CDR3 is TGTGCCAGCAGTTGGGAGGGAAGGAGCAATCAGCCCCAGCATTTT.

This clonotype was counted ten times or more. V and J are TRBV25-1 and TRBJ2-3, with 9 bases fitting TRBD1. Germline CDR1 is MGHDK and CDR2 is SYGVNS. The CDR3 has 16 residues. After removal of 2 bases from V and 5 bases from J, the junction contained 8 bases not matched to a gene. The CDR3 nucleotides read TGTGCCAGCAGTGAACCCAGGACAGGGGTTATAGATACGCAGTATTTT. It is translated as CASSEPRTGVIDTQYF.

This clonotype was detected ten times or more. This chain uses TRBV20-1 with TRBJ2-3; D may correspond to TRBD1 or TRBD2 (6 bases each). The V gene's germline CDR1 is DFQATT and CDR2 SNEGSKA (reference sequence). V lost 1 base and J 1 base, leaving 12 bases between the germline ends. The length of the CDR3 is 15 residues. CDR3 nucleotides: TGCAGTGCTAGAGTCGGGGGCGCGGGCACAGATACGCAGTATTTT. Residues: CSARVGGAGTDTQYF.

This clonotype was detected many times. This chain links TRBV7-9 with TRBJ2-3; no firm D call. This CDR3 contains 13 residues. Germline CDR1 and CDR2: SEHNR and FQNEAQ (reference sequence). Trimming shortened V by 6 bases and J by 4 bases, and 11 bases separated the two germline ends. This CDR3 reads CASSSTTPDTQYF. CDR3 nucleotides: TGTGCCAGCAGTTCTACTACCCCAGATACGCAGTATTTT. Looking up the rest from reference TRBV7-9 and TRBJ2-3 gives the full variable domain: DTGVSQNPRHKITKRGQNVTFRCDPISEHNRLYWYRQTLGQGPEFLTYFQNEAQLEKSRLLSDRFSAERPKGSFSTLEIQRTEQGDSAMYLCASSSTTPDTQYFGPGTRLTVL.

This clonotype came up many times. In DNA form, the CDR3 reads TGCAGTGCTAGTGTCCACACGGGGCATGAAAAACTGTTTTTT. This sequence encodes CSASVHTGHEKLFF. The rearrangement joins TRBV20-1 to TRBJ1-4; perhaps TRBD1 as D (5 bases). CDR1 and CDR2 (germline): DFQATT, SNEGSKA (reference sequence). V lost 3 bases and J 6 bases, leaving 14 bases between the germline ends. The CDR3 extends over 14 amino acids.

Ten or more counts support this clonotype. The chain combines TRBV3-1 with TRBJ1-3; a weak D match, TRBD1 (6 bases). Germline V gene data show CDR1 as LGHDT and CDR2 as YNNKEL (reference sequence). V shed 3 bases and J shed 0 bases, with 9 bases lying between them. This CDR3 is 15 amino acids long. The DNA for the CDR3 is TGTGCCAGCAGCCATGGACAGAGCTCTGGAAACACCATATATTTT. Its protein product is CASSHGQSSGNTIYF.

As concerns this clonotype: This may come from a read error, since a much larger clone is one base off. The chain is built from TRBV2 and TRBJ1-5; no clear D gene. CDR3 size: 15 residues. Germline-derived CDR1 and CDR2 are SNHLY and FYNNEI. DNA for the CDR3: TGTGCCAGCCGTGATCTGGATCTTAGCAATCAGCCCCAGCATTTT. This gives the protein CASRDLDLSNQPQHF.

At least ten counts were recorded for this clonotype. The chain couples TRBV5-1 to TRBJ2-1; D is unclear. Trimming pared 3 bases from V and 0 bases from J, leaving 10 bases between. The CDR3 length is 15 residues. CDR1 and CDR2 from the germline V gene are SGHRS and YFSETQ. As DNA, the CDR3 is TGCGCCAGCAGCTCGGACGGAGACTCCTACAATGAGCAGTTCTTC. Encoded protein: CASSSDGDSYNEQFF.

This clonotype showed up many times. This sequence joins TRBV5-6 and TRBJ2-2, with 7 positions matching TRBD1. V was clipped by 0 bases and J by 6 bases; unmatched bases: 11. The CDR3 covers 17 residues. Germline CDR1 and CDR2: SGHDT and YYEEEE. For the CDR3, the DNA is TGTGCCAGCAGCTTGGAGATGTTGACAGGGAAGGCCGGGGAGCTGTTTTTT. Translated: CASSLEMLTGKAGELFF.

In its sample, this clonotype was seen a few times. In DNA form, the CDR3 reads TGCAGCGTTTCTGGGAGAGTCTCCTACAATGAGCAGTTCTTC. Protein sequence: CSVSGRVSYNEQFF. This chain joins TRBV29-1 and TRBJ2-1, with a weak D call TRBD2 (5 bases). Germline V CDR1 and CDR2: SQVTM, ANQGSEA. This CDR3 has 14 residues. V was clipped by 5 bases and J by 0 bases, with 11 bases between them.

This clonotype came up many times. The gene calls are TRBV19 and TRBJ1-1; D possibly corresponds to TRBD1 (6 bases). Trimming stripped 9 bases from V and 3 bases from J, with 11 bases between. This CDR3 has 12 residues. The germline V gene encodes CDR1 LNHDA and CDR2 SQIVND (reference sequence). The CDR3 bases are TGTGCCAGCCGGGACACGCACACTGAAGCTTTCTTT. It yields the protein CASRDTHTEAFF.

Many counts were recorded for this clonotype. V usage is TRBV2 and J usage is TRBJ2-2, with TRBD1 identical over 10 bases. The CDR3 sequence is 15 residues long. The V segment lost 6 bases and the J segment 7 bases; nucleotides outside the gene matches: 8. Germline CDR1 and CDR2: SNHLY and FYNNEI. The CDR3 nucleotides are TGTGCCAGCAGCCCCGACAGGGGGCGGGACGGGGAGCTGTTTTTT. Amino acids: CASSPDRGRDGELFF.

Ten or more counts support this clonotype. This chain joins TRBV28 and TRBJ1-1, with TRBD1 matching 7 bases. Looked up from germline, CDR1 is MDHEN and CDR2 is SYDVKM. The CDR3 contains 13 residues. Trimming at V came to 7 bases and at J to 8 bases, leaving 10 bases not matched to a gene. The CDR3 sequence is CASIQQKDREAFF. The CDR3 coding sequence is TGTGCCAGCATCCAACAAAAGGACAGGGAAGCTTTCTTT.

This clonotype was detected ten times or more. The DNA for the CDR3 is TGCAGTGCTAGAAAGTTACAGGGAAAAAACTATGGCTACACCTTC. The encoded protein is CSARKLQGKNYGYTF. V usage is TRBV20-1 and J usage is TRBJ1-2; D is possibly TRBD1 (6 bases). Trimming took 2 bases from V and 2 from J, leaving 15 bases between them. This CDR3 region has 15 residues. The germline V gene has CDR1 DFQATT and CDR2 SNEGSKA (reference sequence).

CDR3 sequence (DNA): TGTGCCAGCGGGGACTTCGCCTACGAGCAGTACTTC. Its translation: CASGDFAYEQYF. This chain connects TRBV3-1 to TRBJ2-7; D perhaps matches TRBD2 (6 bases). Germline V gene sequence: CDR1 LGHDT, CDR2 YNNKEL (reference sequence). The CDR3 has 12 amino acids. V dropped 8 bases and J dropped 2 bases, with 10 bases sitting between them.

The V and J genes are TRBV7-8 and TRBJ1-1; D ambiguous. V was trimmed by 0 bases and J by 3 bases, leaving 11 bases between them. Germline values: CDR1 SGHVS, CDR2 FQNEAQ. The CDR3 covers 15 residues. The CDR3 region is CASSLAFDGYTEAFF. CDR3 sequence (DNA): TGTGCCAGCAGCTTAGCGTTCGACGGATACACTGAAGCTTTCTTT.

This clonotype was recorded at least ten times. The chain recombines TRBV5-1 with TRBJ2-3; TRBD1 might be the D (5 bases). Trimming stripped 4 bases from V and 2 bases from J, with 11 bases between. The CDR3 sequence is 14 residues long. Germline V gives CDR1 SGHRS, CDR2 YFSETQ. The CDR3, as DNA: TGCGCCAGCAGCCCGACAGTTTCCACAGATACGCAGTATTTT. Encoded protein: CASSPTVSTDTQYF.

This clonotype was counted ten times or more. The chain recombines TRBV5-1 with TRBJ2-5, with no clear D. CDR3 length equals 15 residues. Trimming pared 0 bases from V and 5 bases from J, leaving 14 bases between. Germline loops: CDR1 SGHRS, CDR2 YFSETQ. In nucleotides, the CDR3 is TGCGCCAGCAGCTTGGAGGGCGAGCGATGGGAGACCCAGTACTTC. Residues: CASSLEGERWETQYF.

In its sample, this clonotype was seen many times. The gene calls are TRBV15 and TRBJ2-2; 7 positions match TRBD1. The CDR3 contains 18 residues. The V segment lost 6 bases and the J segment 3 bases; nucleotides outside the gene matches: 16. Germline assignment: CDR1 LNHNV and CDR2 YYDKDF (reference sequence). CDR3 nucleotide sequence: TGTGCCACCAGTGCCGGGACAGCCGCGATAGAACACACCGGGGAGCTGTTTTTT. Its translation: CATSAGTAAIEHTGELFF.

Many counts were recorded for this clonotype. The chain recombines TRBV10-3 with TRBJ1-4; D gene ambiguous. Between the trimmed V and J ends, which lost 3 bases and 1 base, there was a span of 15 bases. This CDR3 is built from 17 residues. The germline gives CDR1 ENHRY, CDR2 SYGVKD. CDR3 bases: TGTGCCATCAGTGACTTCGGTCCCGAGGGAACTAATGAAAAACTGTTTTTT. Translating it yields CAISDFGPEGTNEKLFF.

This clonotype came up a few times. The chain recombines TRBV7-2 with TRBJ1-6; unclear D gene. This CDR3 is 14 amino acids long. Trimming shortened V by 2 bases and J by 7 bases, and 9 bases separated the two germline ends. Germline loops: CDR1 SGHTA, CDR2 FQGNSA. The CDR3 protein is CASSLRLENSPLHF. DNA for the CDR3: TGTGCCAGCAGCTTACGATTGGAAAATTCACCCCTCCACTTT.

This clonotype was seen at least ten times. This chain connects TRBV24-1 to TRBJ2-3; a possible D gene is TRBD1 (6 bases). The CDR3 has 15 amino acids. V lost 2 bases to trimming and J lost 2 bases, with 10 bases between them. Looked up from germline, CDR1 is KGHDR and CDR2 is SFDVKD. CDR3 protein: CATSDWTDNTDTQYF. The CDR3 DNA sequence: TGTGCCACCAGTGATTGGACAGACAACACAGATACGCAGTATTTT.

This clonotype was found many times. The chain links TRBV5-5 to TRBJ1-4; the D gene is possibly TRBD1 (5 bases). The germline V gene has CDR1 SGHKS and CDR2 YYEKEE (reference sequence). This CDR3 has 13 amino acids. Trimming took 4 bases from V and 7 from J, leaving 11 bases between them. In nucleotides, the CDR3 is TGTGCCAGCAGCCCCGGGACCCGTGAAAAACTGTTTTTT. As protein: CASSPGTREKLFF.